The 28 T cell receptor beta chains presented below share a single source sample, sequenced in a study of blood T cell repertoires in COVID-19. Sequencing was performed with immunoSEQ multiplex PCR; in TCRdb, only in-frame clones are kept and a portion is missing. Of roughly 250,000 clones detected, more than 65% appear once; the ten largest clones hold around a sixth. What was sequenced was peripheral blood. The source is a person aged 65 to 79 with COVID-19, enrolled during active disease.

The J gene is TRBJ1-2, the V gene TRBV15; TRBD1 is a possible D gene (5 bases). Trimming removed 0 bases at V and 6 bases at J, with 8 bases between. CDR1 LNHNV and CDR2 YYDKDF come from the germline V gene (reference sequence). The CDR3 is 13 amino acids. The CDR3 is CATSRETDNGYTF. The CDR3 region has the DNA TGTGCCACCAGCAGAGAGACGGACAATGGCTACACCTTC.

Here the CDR3 reads CASRRPGVSPLHF. DNA of the CDR3: TGTGCCAGCAGGAGGCCAGGGGTTTCACCCCTCCACTTT. This sequence joins TRBV2 and TRBJ1-6; D possibly corresponds to TRBD1 (6 bases). The germline V and J ends were trimmed by 6 bases and 9 bases, with 12 bases remaining between them. Per the germline V gene, CDR1 is SNHLY and CDR2 is FYNNEI. The CDR3 contains 13 residues.

For the CDR3, the DNA is TGTGCCTGGAGTGCGAAAACACAGGGCACCAACTATGGCTACACCTTC. It encodes CAWSAKTQGTNYGYTF. This chain connects TRBV30 to TRBJ1-2; a weak D match, TRBD1 (6 bases). The CDR3 runs 16 residues. CDR1 and CDR2 (germline): GTSNPN, SVGIG (reference sequence). The V and J ends lost 1 base and 2 bases respectively, with 17 bases between them. Together with reference TRBV30 and TRBJ1-2, the CDR3 gives the full variable domain: SQTIHQWPATLVQPVGSPLSLECTVEGTSNPNLYWYRQAAGRGLQLLFYSVGIGQISSEVPQNLSASRPQDRQFILSSKKLLLSDSGFYLCAWSAKTQGTNYGYTFGSGTRLTVV.

This clone was picked up one time. The chain joins TRBV5-1 to TRBJ2-7; 10 bases are shared with TRBD2. Trimming took 4 bases from V and 7 from J; bases not matched to a gene: 20. Germline values: CDR1 SGHRS, CDR2 YFSETQ. The CDR3 is 18 residues long. As DNA, the CDR3 is TGCGCCAGCAGCCGTAGGATTAGCGGGAGGCTGGACTTTAAGGAGCAGTACTTC. It is translated as CASSRRISGRLDFKEQYF.

The DNA of the CDR3 is TGTGCCAGCAGTAGCGCAGGGGCAGGGCAGCCCCAGCATTTT. It specifies CASSSAGAGQPQHF. The chain recombines TRBV9 with TRBJ1-5, with D perhaps matching TRBD1 (6 bases). This CDR3 has 14 amino acids. The germline gives CDR1 SGDLS, CDR2 YYNGEE. V lost 5 bases, J lost 7 bases, and 16 bases lay in between.

The V call is TRBV6-5, the J call TRBJ1-3, with D possibly being TRBD1 (6 bases). V was pared by 4 bases and J by 2 bases, with 15 bases between. This CDR3 is built from 16 residues. In germline, CDR1 is MNHEY, CDR2 SVGAGI. The CDR3 DNA follows: TGTGCCAGCAGTTTCGGGGAGGGGGGCGCTGGAAACACCATATATTTT. The encoded protein is CASSFGEGGAGNTIYF.

This rearrangement joins TRBV7-2 to TRBJ1-2; 7 positions match TRBD1. With V trimmed by 1 base and J by 2 bases, 4 bases remained unmatched. This CDR3 is 15 amino acids long. CDR1 and CDR2 (germline): SGHTA, FQGNSA. CDR3 residues: CASSLVTGSNYGYTF. CDR3 sequence (DNA): TGTGCCAGCAGCTTAGTGACAGGGTCGAACTATGGCTACACCTTC. Full variable domain (missing parts from reference TRBV7-2 and TRBJ1-2): GAGVSQSPSNKVTEKGKDVELRCDPISGHTALYWYRQSLGQGLEFLIYFQGNSAPDKSGLPSDRFSAERTGGSVSTLTIQRTQQEDSAVYLCASSLVTGSNYGYTFGSGTRLTVV.

The chain joins TRBV5-1 to TRBJ1-2; the D is unclear. The CDR3 extends over 16 amino acids. The germline V gene has CDR1 SGHRS and CDR2 YFSETQ. Trimming stripped 0 bases from V and 2 bases from J, with 14 bases between. CDR3 in DNA: TGCGCCAGCAGCTTGGAAGGATGGCAGGAAAACTATGGCTACACCTTC. Its protein product is CASSLEGWQENYGYTF.

This chain joins TRBV27 and TRBJ1-6; D is uncertain. The CDR3 extends over 14 amino acids. V was shortened by 8 bases and J by 6 bases, with 14 bases between the two germline ends. Germline CDR1 MNHEY, CDR2 SMNVEV (reference sequence). The CDR3 region is CASSQGLFNSPLHF. CDR3 DNA sequence: TGTGCCAGCTCACAAGGACTCTTTAATTCACCCCTCCACTTT.

This chain uses TRBV13 with TRBJ2-1; TRBD2 might be the D (5 bases). There are 16 residues in the CDR3. With 2 bases removed from V and 5 bases from J, the gap between germline ends came to 16 bases. Germline CDR1 PRHDT, CDR2 FYEKMQ (reference sequence). CDR3 loop: CASSLRLRVAHNEQFF. In DNA, the CDR3 is TGTGCCAGCAGCTTAAGGCTGAGGGTGGCCCACAATGAGCAGTTCTTC.

V and J are TRBV20-1 and TRBJ1-6; maybe TRBD1 (6 bases). The CDR3 spans 16 residues. V dropped 3 bases and J dropped 10 bases, with 22 bases sitting between them. CDR1 is DFQATT and CDR2 is SNEGSKA in the germline V gene (reference sequence). The CDR3: CSASPGHAKVGSPLHF. The CDR3 nucleotides are TGCAGTGCTAGTCCGGGACACGCCAAGGTCGGATCACCCCTCCACTTT.

V usage is TRBV10-3 and J usage is TRBJ1-2, with D unclear. Germline-derived CDR1 and CDR2 are ENHRY and SYGVKD. V dropped 4 bases and J dropped 7 bases, with 7 bases sitting between them. The CDR3 covers 11 residues. The CDR3 loop is CAISASAGYTF. As DNA, the CDR3 is TGTGCCATCAGTGCCAGTGCTGGCTACACCTTC.

This chain joins TRBV11-2 and TRBJ2-5; TRBD1 matches 11 bases. V shed 1 base and J 4 bases; nucleotides not matched to a gene: 2. CDR1 and CDR2 (germline): SGHAT, FQNNGV. This CDR3 comprises 15 residues. This chain's CDR3 is CASSLGTGGVETQYF. The CDR3 coding sequence is TGTGCCAGCAGCTTAGGGACAGGGGGCGTAGAGACCCAGTACTTC.

This chain uses TRBV19 with TRBJ1-3, with unresolved D. Per the germline V gene, CDR1 is LNHDA and CDR2 is SQIVND (reference sequence). The CDR3 spans 10 residues. V lost 8 bases and J 4 bases, leaving 3 bases between the germline ends. CDR3 nucleotides: TGTGCCAGTGAGGGAAACACCATATATTTT. Translating it yields CASEGNTIYF.

This chain joins TRBV5-1 and TRBJ2-7; D may be TRBD2 (6 bases). V lost 6 bases to trimming and J lost 1 base, with 20 bases between them. The CDR3 loop spans 16 amino acids. CDR1 is SGHRS and CDR2 is YFSETQ in the germline V gene. The CDR3 region is CASKAGFSLGSYEQYF. The CDR3 DNA is TGCGCCAGCAAGGCGGGGTTCAGCCTGGGGTCCTACGAGCAGTACTTC. Combining the CDR3 with reference TRBV5-1 and TRBJ2-7 gives the whole variable domain KAGVTQTPRYLIKTRGQQVTLSCSPISGHRSVSWYQQTPGQGLQFLFEYFSETQRNKGNFPGRFSGRQFSNSRSEMNVSTLELGDSALYLCASKAGFSLGSYEQYFGPGTRLTVT.

J is TRBJ2-5 and V is TRBV6-1, with 8 bases aligning to TRBD2. The length of the CDR3 is 15 residues. Germline CDR1 is MNHNS and CDR2 is SASEGT. The V gene end was trimmed by 2 bases and the J gene end by 4 bases; junction bases not matched to a gene: 6. This chain's CDR3 is CASSEIGGGGETQYF. The CDR3 DNA is TGTGCCAGCAGTGAAATCGGGGGGGGAGGAGAGACCCAGTACTTC.

In the case of this clone: In the same sample, other DNA sequences code for this CDR3. This rearrangement joins TRBV5-1 to TRBJ1-1; D not certain. This CDR3 comprises 13 residues. V was pared by 0 bases and J by 1 base, with 4 bases between. The germline V gene encodes CDR1 SGHRS and CDR2 YFSETQ. CDR3 loop: CASSLAGNTEAFF. CDR3 DNA: TGCGCCAGCAGCTTGGCGGGGAACACTGAAGCTTTCTTT.

The V and J genes are TRBV5-4 and TRBJ1-1; D is ambiguous. The CDR3 extends over 14 amino acids. V was shortened by 0 bases and J by 8 bases, with 14 bases between the two germline ends. The V gene's germline CDR1 is SGHNT and CDR2 YYREEE (reference sequence). CDR3 nucleotide sequence: TGTGCCAGCAGCTTGGGGTCGGGGAGGCTGGAAGCTTTCTTT. This codes for CASSLGSGRLEAFF.

This clone was detected only a few times. V gene TRBV6-2 or TRBV6-3 combines with J gene TRBJ2-2; D unresolved. The V gene lost 5 bases and the J gene lost 6 bases, with 10 bases spanning the gap. CDR1 is MNHEY and CDR2 is SVGEGT in the germline V gene. The CDR3 runs 13 residues. The CDR3 spells CASSVWPPGELFF. For the CDR3, the DNA is TGTGCCAGCAGTGTTTGGCCCCCCGGGGAGCTGTTTTTT.

This clone was counted a few times. The chain has TRBV19 and TRBJ2-5, with D possibly being TRBD2 (5 bases). Germline CDR1 LNHDA, CDR2 SQIVND (reference sequence). Trimming pared 8 bases from V and 0 bases from J, leaving 10 bases between. The CDR3 has 13 residues. CDR3 bases: TGTGCCAGTGGAGGCGGGTACCAAGAGACCCAGTACTTC. Its protein is CASGGGYQETQYF.

This clone was observed once. J is TRBJ1-3 and V is TRBV20-1; D not certain. Germline V gene sequence: CDR1 DFQATT, CDR2 SNEGSKA (reference sequence). Trimming removed 3 bases from V and 9 bases from J, with 21 bases in between. This CDR3 is 15 amino acids long. The CDR3 protein is CSASSGFEVGSTIYF. Here the CDR3 DNA reads TGCAGTGCTAGTAGCGGTTTTGAGGTTGGGTCCACCATATATTTT.

The chain carries TRBV6-4 and TRBJ2-5; TRBD1 is a possible D gene (5 bases). The CDR3 has 17 residues. CDR1 and CDR2 (germline): MRHNA, SNTAGT. V lost 2 bases and J 0 bases, leaving 16 bases between the germline ends. The CDR3 is CASSDARRQPYQETQYF. For the CDR3, the DNA is TGTGCCAGCAGTGACGCGAGGAGACAGCCATACCAAGAGACCCAGTACTTC.

The V and J genes are TRBV3-1 (or the pseudogene TRBV3-2) and TRBJ1-1; D uncertain. Trimming removed 1 base at V and 9 bases at J, with 9 bases between. The CDR3 is 12 residues long. CDR1 is LGHDT and CDR2 is YNNKEL in the germline V gene (reference sequence). Here the CDR3 reads CASSQGASKAFF. The CDR3 nucleotides read TGTGCCAGCAGCCAAGGAGCTTCCAAAGCTTTCTTT.

The chain uses TRBV5-4 and TRBJ2-3, with a tentative D call TRBD1 (6 bases). This CDR3 comprises 14 residues. The V gene's germline CDR1 is SGHNT and CDR2 YYREEE (reference sequence). V was cut by 4 bases and J by 6 bases, with 15 bases left in between. CDR3 DNA: TGTGCCAGCAGCCAAAGGGACACGGGGGATACGCAGTATTTT. It specifies CASSQRDTGDTQYF. The full variable domain, its missing parts supplied by reference TRBV5-4 and TRBJ2-3, is ETGVTQSPTHLIKTRGQQVTLRCSSQSGHNTVSWYQQALGQGPQFIFQYYREEENGRGNFPPRFSGLQFPNYSSELNVNALELDDSALYLCASSQRDTGDTQYFGPGTRLTVL.

The V gene is TRBV4-1, the J gene TRBJ2-1; maybe TRBD1 (5 bases). This CDR3 comprises 15 residues. V lost 3 bases, J lost 5 bases, and 14 bases lay in between. CDR1 and CDR2 (germline): MGHRA, YSYEKL. In nucleotides, the CDR3 is TGCGCCAGCAGCCATATTGAAGGGGCCAACAATGAGCAGTTCTTC. It specifies CASSHIEGANNEQFF.

The gene calls are TRBV5-5 and TRBJ2-3; 7 bases match TRBD1. V was clipped by 1 base and J by 4 bases; unmatched bases: 3. There are 14 residues in the CDR3. Germline-derived CDR1 and CDR2 are SGHKS and YYEKEE (reference sequence). CDR3 loop: CASSLLGGPDTQYF. As DNA, the CDR3 is TGTGCCAGCAGCTTGCTAGGGGGCCCAGATACGCAGTATTTT.

This clone appeared once. This chain uses TRBV6-5 with TRBJ1-2; D call uncertain. Germline assignment: CDR1 MNHEY and CDR2 SVGAGI. This CDR3 has 15 amino acids. Between the trimmed V and J ends, which lost 0 bases and 6 bases, there was a span of 14 bases. The CDR3 DNA follows: TGTGCCAGCAGTTACTCGATACTGGTAGTGGATGGCTACACCTTC. Protein product: CASSYSILVVDGYTF.

DNA of the CDR3: TGCGCCAGCAGCTTCAGACAGGACGGGCATGGCTACACCTTC. Amino acids: CASSFRQDGHGYTF. This chain joins TRBV5-1 and TRBJ1-2; tentatively, D is TRBD1 (6 bases). Trimming pared 2 bases from V and 6 bases from J, leaving 14 bases between. CDR3 size: 14 residues. Germline-derived CDR1 and CDR2 are SGHRS and YFSETQ. The full variable domain, its missing parts supplied by reference TRBV5-1 and TRBJ1-2, is KAGVTQTPRYLIKTRGQQVTLSCSPISGHRSVSWYQQTPGQGLQFLFEYFSETQRNKGNFPGRFSGRQFSNSRSEMNVSTLELGDSALYLCASSFRQDGHGYTFGSGTRLTVV.